Sequencing of this T cell receptor beta chain was carried out in a study of early T cells in non-severe SARS-CoV-2 infection. For the study at large: Chains were unpaired, as sequencing was done on bulk RNA from unsorted whole blood.

Germline V gene data show CDR1 as DFQATT and CDR2 as SNEGSKA (reference sequence). CDR3 size: 18 residues. This clonotype was seen many times. One junction end disagrees with the germline gene, perhaps due to a read error. Individual cDNA molecules were tagged with unique molecular identifiers. TCRdb independently ran MiXCR on the 5' RACE reads; one entry per CDR3 protein. Among some 64,000 distinct CDR3 sequences listed, about 9% were seen once. The TCR comes from an adult who was a healthcare worker with PCR-confirmed SARS-CoV-2 infection or an uninfected control (not recorded which). The input for sequencing was whole blood, taken at baseline. The V gene is TRBV20-1, the J gene TRBJ2-3, with 14 positions matching TRBD2. The CDR3 protein is CSARPGTSGSLNTNTQYF. In nucleotides, the CDR3 is TGCAGTGCTAGGCCCGGGACTAGCGGGAGTTTAAACACAAATACGCAGTATTTT.